Sequencing of this T cell receptor (beta chain) was carried out in a study of blood T cell repertoires in COVID-19. Overall study: Samples taken during acute and convalescent COVID-19 were collected in the United States, Italy and Spain.

Original handling: For nucleated cells, counts were estimated from reference gene primer amplification. The data were produced by immunoSEQ multiplex PCR, yet TCRdb's version contains in-frame clones alone and is incomplete. V and J calls and clone size are given by that table; D and trimming were obtained from the DNA. In the table there are roughly 9,400 clones, about 80% of which are singletons. Germline CDR1 reads LNHNV; CDR2 reads YYDKDF (reference sequence). CDR3 length equals 14 residues. V trimming: 0 bases; J trimming: 12 bases; junction bases outside the gene matches: 9. The sequence was obtained from a human donor in a cohort sampled during active COVID-19. The chain is built from TRBV15 and TRBJ1-1, with 8 nucleotides matching TRBD1. Sequenced sample: peripheral blood. Here the CDR3 reads CATSREQGVGKTFF. The CDR3 region has the DNA TGTGCCACCAGCAGAGAACAGGGGGTGGGAAAAACTTTCTTT.